This T cell receptor (beta chain) was identified during a study of T cell responses to AZD1222 COVID-19 vaccine. General study findings and limits: Within unmutated variant regions lay the reported targets of nearly half of spike-specific TCRs.

The CDR3 length is 11 residues. V lost 3 bases and J 14 bases, leaving 13 bases between the germline ends. Germline-derived CDR1 and CDR2 are SQVTM and ANQGSEA. Data came from immunoSEQ multiplex PCR; TCRdb stores just in-frame clones and leaves some out. The profile shows about 84,000 clones, 70% to 90% of them singletons. Notes on this clone: Its antigen remains unknown.

The receptor was derived from an adult in good health. The chain uses TRBV29-1 and TRBJ1-4; D gene uncertain. The source material was peripheral blood, sampled on day 0 of AZD1222 vaccination. The CDR3 loop is CSVEWAASLFF. CDR3 in DNA: TGCAGCGTTGAGTGGGCCGCCTCTCTGTTTTTT.